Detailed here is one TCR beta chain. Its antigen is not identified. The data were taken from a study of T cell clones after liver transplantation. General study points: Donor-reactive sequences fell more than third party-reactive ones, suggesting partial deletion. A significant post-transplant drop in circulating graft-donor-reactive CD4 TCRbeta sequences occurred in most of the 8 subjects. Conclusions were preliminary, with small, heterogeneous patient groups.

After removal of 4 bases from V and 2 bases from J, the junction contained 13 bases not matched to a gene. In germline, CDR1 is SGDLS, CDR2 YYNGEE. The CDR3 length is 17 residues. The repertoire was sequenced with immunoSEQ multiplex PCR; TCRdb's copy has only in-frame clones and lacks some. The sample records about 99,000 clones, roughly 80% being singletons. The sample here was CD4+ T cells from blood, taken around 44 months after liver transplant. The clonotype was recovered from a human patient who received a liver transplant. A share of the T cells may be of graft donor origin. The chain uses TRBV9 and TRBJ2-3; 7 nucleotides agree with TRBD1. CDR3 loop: CASSQGPGQSVTDTQYF. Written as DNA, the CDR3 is TGTGCCAGCAGCCAAGGTCCGGGACAGTCCGTCACAGATACGCAGTATTTT. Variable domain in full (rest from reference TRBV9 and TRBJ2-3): DSGVTQTPKHLITATGQRVTLRCSPRSGDLSVYWYQQSLDQGLQFLIQYYNGEERAKGNILERFSAQQFPDLHSELNLSSLELGDSALYFCASSQGPGQSVTDTQYFGPGTRLTVL.